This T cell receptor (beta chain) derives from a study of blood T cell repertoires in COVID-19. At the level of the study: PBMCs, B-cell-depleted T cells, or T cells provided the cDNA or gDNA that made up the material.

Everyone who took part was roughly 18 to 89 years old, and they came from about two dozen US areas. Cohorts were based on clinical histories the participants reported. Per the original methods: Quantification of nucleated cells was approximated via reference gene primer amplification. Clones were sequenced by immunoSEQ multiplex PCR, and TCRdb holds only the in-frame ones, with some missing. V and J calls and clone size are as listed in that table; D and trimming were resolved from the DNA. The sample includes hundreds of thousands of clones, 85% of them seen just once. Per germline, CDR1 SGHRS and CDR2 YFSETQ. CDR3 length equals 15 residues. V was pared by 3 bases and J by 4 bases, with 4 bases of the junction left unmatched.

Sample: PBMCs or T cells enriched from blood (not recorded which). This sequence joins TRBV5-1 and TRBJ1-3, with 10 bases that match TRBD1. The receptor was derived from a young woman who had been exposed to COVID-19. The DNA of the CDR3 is TGCGCCAGCAGCTGGGGACAGGGGCCCGGAAACACCATATATTTT. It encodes CASSWGQGPGNTIYF. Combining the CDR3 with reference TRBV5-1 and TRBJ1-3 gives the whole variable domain KAGVTQTPRYLIKTRGQQVTLSCSPISGHRSVSWYQQTPGQGLQFLFEYFSETQRNKGNFPGRFSGRQFSNSRSEMNVSTLELGDSALYLCASSWGQGPGNTIYFGEGSWLTVV.